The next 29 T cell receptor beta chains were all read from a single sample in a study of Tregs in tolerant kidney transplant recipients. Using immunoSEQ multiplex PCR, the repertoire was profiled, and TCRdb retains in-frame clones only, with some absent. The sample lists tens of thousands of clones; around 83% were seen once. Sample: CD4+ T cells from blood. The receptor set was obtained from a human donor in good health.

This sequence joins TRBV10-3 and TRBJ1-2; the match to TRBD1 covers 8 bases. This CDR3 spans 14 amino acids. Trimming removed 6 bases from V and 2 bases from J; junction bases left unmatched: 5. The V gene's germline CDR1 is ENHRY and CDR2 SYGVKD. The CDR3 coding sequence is TGTGCCATCAGCGACCGGGACAGGAACTATGGCTACACCTTC. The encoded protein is CAISDRDRNYGYTF.

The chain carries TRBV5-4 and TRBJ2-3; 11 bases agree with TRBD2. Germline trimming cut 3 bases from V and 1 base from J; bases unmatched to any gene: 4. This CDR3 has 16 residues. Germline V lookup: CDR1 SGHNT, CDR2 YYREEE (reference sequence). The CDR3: CASSSDSGGGTDTQYF. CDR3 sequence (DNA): TGTGCCAGCAGCTCAGATAGCGGGGGGGGCACAGATACGCAGTATTTT.

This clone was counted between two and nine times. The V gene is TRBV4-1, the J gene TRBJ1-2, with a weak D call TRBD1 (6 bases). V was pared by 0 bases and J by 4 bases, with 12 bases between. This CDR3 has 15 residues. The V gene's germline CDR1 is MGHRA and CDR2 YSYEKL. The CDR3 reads CASSQDRGRGYGYTF. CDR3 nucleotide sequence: TGCGCCAGCAGCCAAGATCGGGGCAGGGGCTATGGCTACACCTTC.

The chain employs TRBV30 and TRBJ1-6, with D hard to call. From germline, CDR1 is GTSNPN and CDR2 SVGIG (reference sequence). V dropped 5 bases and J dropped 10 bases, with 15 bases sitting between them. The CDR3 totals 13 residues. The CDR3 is CAWDTGLRSPLHF. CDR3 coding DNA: TGTGCCTGGGATACGGGCCTAAGGTCACCCCTCCACTTT.

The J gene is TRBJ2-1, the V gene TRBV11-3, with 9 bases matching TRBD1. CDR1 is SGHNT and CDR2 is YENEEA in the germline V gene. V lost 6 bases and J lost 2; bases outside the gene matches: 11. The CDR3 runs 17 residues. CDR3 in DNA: TGTGCCAGCAGTAGGAGGCGACAGGGGGGGACCTACAATGAGCAGTTCTTC. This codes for CASSRRRQGGTYNEQFF.

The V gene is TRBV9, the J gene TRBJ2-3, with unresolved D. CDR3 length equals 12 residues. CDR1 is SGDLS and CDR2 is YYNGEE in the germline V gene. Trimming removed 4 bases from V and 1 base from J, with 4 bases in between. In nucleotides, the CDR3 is TGTGCCAGCAGCATAGGCACAGATACGCAGTATTTT. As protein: CASSIGTDTQYF.

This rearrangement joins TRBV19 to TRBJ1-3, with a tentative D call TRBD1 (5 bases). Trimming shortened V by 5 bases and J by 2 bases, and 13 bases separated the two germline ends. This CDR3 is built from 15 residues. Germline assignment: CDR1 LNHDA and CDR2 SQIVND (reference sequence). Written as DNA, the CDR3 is TGTGCCAGTAGTTGGATCTCAGGGCCTGGAAACACCATATATTTT. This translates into CASSWISGPGNTIYF.

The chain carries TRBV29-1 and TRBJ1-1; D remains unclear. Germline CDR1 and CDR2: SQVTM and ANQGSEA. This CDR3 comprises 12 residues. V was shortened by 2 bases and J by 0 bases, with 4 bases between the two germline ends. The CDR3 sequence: CSVERMNTEAFF. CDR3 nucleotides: TGCAGCGTTGAACGGATGAACACTGAAGCTTTCTTT.

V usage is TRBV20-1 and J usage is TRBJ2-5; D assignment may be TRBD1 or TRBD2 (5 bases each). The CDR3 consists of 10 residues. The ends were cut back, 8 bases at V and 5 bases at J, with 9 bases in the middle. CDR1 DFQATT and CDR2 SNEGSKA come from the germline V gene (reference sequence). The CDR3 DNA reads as TGCAGTACCGGGGCGGAGACCCAGTACTTC. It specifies CSTGAETQYF.

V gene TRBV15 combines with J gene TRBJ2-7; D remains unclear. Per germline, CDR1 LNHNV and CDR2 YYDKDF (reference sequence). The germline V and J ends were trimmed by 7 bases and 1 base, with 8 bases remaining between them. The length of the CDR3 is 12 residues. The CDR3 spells CATTDVSYEQYF. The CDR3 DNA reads TGTGCCACCACCGACGTGTCCTACGAGCAGTACTTC.

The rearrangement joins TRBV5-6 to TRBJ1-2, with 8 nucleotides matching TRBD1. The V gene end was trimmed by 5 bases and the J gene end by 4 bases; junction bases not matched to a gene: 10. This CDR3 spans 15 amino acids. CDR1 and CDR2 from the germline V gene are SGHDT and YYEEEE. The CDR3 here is CASSYTGGRGYGYTF. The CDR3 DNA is TGTGCCAGCAGTTATACAGGGGGGAGAGGCTATGGCTACACCTTC.

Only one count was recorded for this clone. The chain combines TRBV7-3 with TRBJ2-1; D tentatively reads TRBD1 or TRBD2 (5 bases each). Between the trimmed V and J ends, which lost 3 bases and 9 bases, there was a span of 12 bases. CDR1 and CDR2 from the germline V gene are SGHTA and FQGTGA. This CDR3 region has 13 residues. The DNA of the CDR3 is TGTGCCAGCAGCTTCGGGGCCAATGGTGAGCAGTTCTTC. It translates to CASSFGANGEQFF.

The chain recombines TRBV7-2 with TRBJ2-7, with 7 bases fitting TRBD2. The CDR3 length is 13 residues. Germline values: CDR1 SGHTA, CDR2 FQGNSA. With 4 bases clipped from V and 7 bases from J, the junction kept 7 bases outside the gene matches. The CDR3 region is CASSWMREGEQYF. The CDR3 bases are TGTGCCAGCAGCTGGATGAGGGAGGGGGAGCAGTACTTC.

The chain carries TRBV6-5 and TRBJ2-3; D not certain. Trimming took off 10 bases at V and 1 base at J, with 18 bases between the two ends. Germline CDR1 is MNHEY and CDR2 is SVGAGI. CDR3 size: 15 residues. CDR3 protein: CATVLDPGGTDTQYF. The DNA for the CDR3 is TGTGCCACCGTACTGGACCCCGGAGGCACAGATACGCAGTATTTT.

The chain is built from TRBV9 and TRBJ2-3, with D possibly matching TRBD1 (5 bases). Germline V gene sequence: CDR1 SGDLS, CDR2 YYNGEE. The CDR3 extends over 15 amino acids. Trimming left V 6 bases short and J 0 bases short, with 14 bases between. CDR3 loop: CASTMGQSSTDTQYF. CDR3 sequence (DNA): TGTGCCAGCACAATGGGGCAATCTAGCACAGATACGCAGTATTTT. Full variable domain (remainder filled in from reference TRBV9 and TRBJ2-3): DSGVTQTPKHLITATGQRVTLRCSPRSGDLSVYWYQQSLDQGLQFLIQYYNGEERAKGNILERFSAQQFPDLHSELNLSSLELGDSALYFCASTMGQSSTDTQYFGPGTRLTVL.

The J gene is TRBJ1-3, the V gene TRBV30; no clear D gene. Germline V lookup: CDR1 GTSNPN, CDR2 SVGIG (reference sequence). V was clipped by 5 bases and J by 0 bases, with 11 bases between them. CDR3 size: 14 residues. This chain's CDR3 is CAWQVGNSGNTIYF. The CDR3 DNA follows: TGTGCCTGGCAGGTGGGCAACTCTGGAAACACCATATATTTT.

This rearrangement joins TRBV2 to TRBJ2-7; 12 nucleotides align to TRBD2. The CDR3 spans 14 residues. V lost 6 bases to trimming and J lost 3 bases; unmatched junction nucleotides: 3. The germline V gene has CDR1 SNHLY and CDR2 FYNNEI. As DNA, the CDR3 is TGTGCCAGCAGACTACTAGCGGGGGGCTACGAGCAGTACTTC. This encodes CASRLLAGGYEQYF.

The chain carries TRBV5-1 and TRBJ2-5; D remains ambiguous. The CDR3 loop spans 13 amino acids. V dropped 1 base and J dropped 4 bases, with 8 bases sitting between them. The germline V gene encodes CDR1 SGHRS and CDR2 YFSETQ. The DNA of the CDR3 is TGCGCCAGCAGCTTGTATTTTAGAGAGACCCAGTACTTC. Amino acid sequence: CASSLYFRETQYF.

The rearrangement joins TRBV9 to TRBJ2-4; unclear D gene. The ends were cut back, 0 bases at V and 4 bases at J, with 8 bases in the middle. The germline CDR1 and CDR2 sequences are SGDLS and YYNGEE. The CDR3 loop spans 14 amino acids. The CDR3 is CASSVVSVKNIQYF. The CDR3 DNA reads TGTGCCAGCAGCGTAGTCTCGGTGAAAAACATTCAGTACTTC.

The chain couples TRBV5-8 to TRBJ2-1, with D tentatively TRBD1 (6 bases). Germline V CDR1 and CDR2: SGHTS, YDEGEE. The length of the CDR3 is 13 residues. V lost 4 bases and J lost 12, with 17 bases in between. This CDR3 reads CASSQGLPGVQFF. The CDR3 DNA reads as TGTGCCAGCAGCCAGGGGCTTCCCGGGGTGCAGTTCTTC.

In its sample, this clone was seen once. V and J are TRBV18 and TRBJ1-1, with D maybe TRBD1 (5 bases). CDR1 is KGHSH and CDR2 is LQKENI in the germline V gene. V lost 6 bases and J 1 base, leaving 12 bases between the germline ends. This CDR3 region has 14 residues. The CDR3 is CASSHDGGNTEAFF. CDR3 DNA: TGTGCCAGCTCCCACGACGGGGGGAACACTGAAGCTTTCTTT.

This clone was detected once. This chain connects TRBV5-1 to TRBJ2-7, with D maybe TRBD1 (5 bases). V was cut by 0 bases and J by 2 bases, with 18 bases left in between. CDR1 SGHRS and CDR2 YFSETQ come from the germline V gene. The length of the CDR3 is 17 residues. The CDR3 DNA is TGCGCCAGCAGCTTGGTGGGCCCCCAGGGTAGCCCCTACGAGCAGTACTTC. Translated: CASSLVGPQGSPYEQYF.

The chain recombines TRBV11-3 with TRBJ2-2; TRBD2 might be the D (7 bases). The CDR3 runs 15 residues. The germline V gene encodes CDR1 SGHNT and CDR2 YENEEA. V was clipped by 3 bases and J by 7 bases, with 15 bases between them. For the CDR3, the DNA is TGTGCCAGCAGCTTCGAAGCGGGACATAGCGGGGAGCTGTTTTTT. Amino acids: CASSFEAGHSGELFF.

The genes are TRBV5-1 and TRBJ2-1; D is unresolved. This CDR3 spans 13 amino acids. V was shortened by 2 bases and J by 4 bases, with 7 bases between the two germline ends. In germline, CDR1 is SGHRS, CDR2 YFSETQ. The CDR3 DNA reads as TGCGCCAGCAGCTTTGGCCGATACAATGAGCAGTTCTTC. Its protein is CASSFGRYNEQFF.

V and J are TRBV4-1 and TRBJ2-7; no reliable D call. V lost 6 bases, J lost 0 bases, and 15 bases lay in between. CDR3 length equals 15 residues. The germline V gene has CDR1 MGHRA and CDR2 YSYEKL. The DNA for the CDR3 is TGCGCCAGCAGGCCCCTAGGAGTTACCTCCTACGAGCAGTACTTC. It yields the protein CASRPLGVTSYEQYF.

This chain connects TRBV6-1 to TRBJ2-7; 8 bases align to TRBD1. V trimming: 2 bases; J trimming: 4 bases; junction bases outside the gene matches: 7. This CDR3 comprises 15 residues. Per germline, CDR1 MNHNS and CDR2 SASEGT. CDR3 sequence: CASSEWGQEGYEQYF. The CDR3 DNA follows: TGTGCCAGCAGTGAATGGGGACAGGAAGGGTACGAGCAGTACTTC.

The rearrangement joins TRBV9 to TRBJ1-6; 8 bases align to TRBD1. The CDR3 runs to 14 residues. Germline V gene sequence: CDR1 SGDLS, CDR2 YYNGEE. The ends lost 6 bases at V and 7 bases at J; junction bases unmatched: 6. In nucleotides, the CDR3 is TGTGCCAGCACCCCCGGGACAGGCAATTCACCCCTCCACTTT. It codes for CASTPGTGNSPLHF.

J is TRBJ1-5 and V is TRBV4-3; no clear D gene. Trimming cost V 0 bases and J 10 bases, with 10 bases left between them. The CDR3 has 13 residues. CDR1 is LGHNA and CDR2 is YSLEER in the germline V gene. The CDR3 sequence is CASSQDWRLPQHF. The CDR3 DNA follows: TGCGCCAGCAGCCAAGATTGGAGGTTACCCCAGCATTTT.

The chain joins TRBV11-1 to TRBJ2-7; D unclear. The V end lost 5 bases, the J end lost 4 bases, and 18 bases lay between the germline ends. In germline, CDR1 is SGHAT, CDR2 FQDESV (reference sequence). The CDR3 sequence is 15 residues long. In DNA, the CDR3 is TGTGCCAGCAGCCTAATCCCTGACATTCTTTACGAGCAGTACTTC. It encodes CASSLIPDILYEQYF.